This T cell receptor beta chain was observed in a study of response to subunit inactivated influenza vaccine. This clonotype was picked up many times. Its antigen remains unknown. Findings of the study overall: It was suggested by the authors that few new T cells are recruited by each seasonal influenza vaccination.

Germline values: CDR1 LGHNA, CDR2 YNFKEQ. This CDR3 spans 15 amino acids. With 0 bases clipped from V and 7 bases from J, the junction kept 1 base outside the gene matches. One entry per CDR3 protein results from TCRdb running MiXCR on the RT-PCR reads. This table has around 480,000 distinct CDR3 sequences, 11% appearing once. The input for sequencing was PBMCs from blood, taken roughly 47 days after vaccination. This receptor was identified in a man aged 45 to 65 who received an inactivated influenza vaccine. The chain has TRBV4-2 and TRBJ2-1; TRBD2 agrees at 12 bases. As DNA, the CDR3 is TGTGCCAGCAGCCAAGATCTAGCGGGGGGGAATGAGCAGTTCTTC. It yields the protein CASSQDLAGGNEQFF.